One T cell receptor beta chain is described in this entry. What it binds is unknown. Germline lookup yields CDR1 SGDLS and CDR2 YYNGEE. The CDR3 has 15 amino acids. V lost 2 bases and J lost 3, with 14 bases in between. The source of the sample is a study of shared clonotypes between healthy human individuals. On the study more broadly: The plates for each donor numbered three CD4 naive, three CD4 memory, two CD8 naive and one CD8 memory.

Whole-study results and caveats: With four donors compared, around 5.4% of naive CD4 clonotypes were shared.

Those who donated were healthy HIV-negative adults, with no recent acute infections or vaccinations reported. Samples underwent the assay at deep level. The data were produced by immunoSEQ multiplex PCR, yet TCRdb's version contains in-frame clones alone and is incomplete. The data contain 2,500,000 or so clones, 85% to 95% of them singletons. The chain joins TRBV9 to TRBJ2-5; possible D gene TRBD2, 6 bases. The sequenced sample was naive CD4+ T cells sorted from blood. Subset denoted: CD45RA+ positively selected. This TCR was recovered from a man aged 18-30 years in good health. CDR3 sequence: CASSVGGFSEETQYF. CDR3 coding DNA: TGTGCCAGCAGCGTCGGGGGTTTCTCCGAAGAGACCCAGTACTTC.